One and the same sample provided the 10 T cell receptor beta chains below, sequenced in a study of blood T cells in healthy people across ages. PCR was performed a second time for about 6 to 11 cycles using a sample-barcoded 5' primer and a J-beta primer mix. TCRdb re-called the 5' RACE reads with MiXCR, one entry per CDR3 protein. The sample lists more than 900,000 distinct CDR3 sequences, roughly 28% occurring once. Separately, the same data were catalogued under a study of T cells of mothers and their children.

Sequenced sample: blood. All receptors derive from a woman between 40 and 50 years old in good health.

V and J are TRBV3-1 and TRBJ2-4, with a weak D call TRBD2 (7 bases). The J call is doubtful: the DNA matches TRBJ2-5 better. Germline CDR1 LGHDT, CDR2 YNNKEL (reference sequence). This CDR3 spans 16 amino acids. The CDR3 nucleotides are TGTGCCAGCAGCCAAGATGAATTCGTCGGGGGGCAGACCCAGTACTTC. Protein: CASSQDEFVGGQTQYF.

This clonotype was seen more than once but under ten times. This chain links TRBV7-2 with TRBJ1-1; D is possibly TRBD1 (5 bases). V shed 5 bases and J shed 3 bases, with 16 bases lying between them. In germline, CDR1 is SGHTA, CDR2 FQGNSA. The CDR3 covers 15 residues. CDR3 coding DNA: TGTGCCAGCAGCGTCTCAGGGTTGGGGGACACTGAAGCTTTCTTT. Translated, it gives CASSVSGLGDTEAFF.

This clonotype has only a few counts. J is TRBJ2-3 and V is TRBV20-1, with 15 bases that match TRBD2. The CDR3 is 15 residues long. J lost 6 bases, V lost 2 bases, and 3 bases had no gene match. Germline CDR1 is DFQATT and CDR2 is SNEGSKA (reference sequence). CDR3 sequence reads: CSARKGTSGGDTQYF. The CDR3 nucleotides read TGCAGTGCTAGAAAAGGGACTAGCGGGGGGGATACGCAGTATTTT.

The V gene is TRBV7-9, the J gene TRBJ2-5, with TRBD1 matching over 9 bases. The assigned J gene may be wrong: the sequence end matches TRBJ2-7 better. The CDR3 extends over 17 amino acids. Germline values: CDR1 SEHNR, CDR2 FQNEAQ (reference sequence). Here the CDR3 reads CASSRSTADRGTCEQYF. For the CDR3, the DNA is TGTGCCAGCAGCCGGTCCACAGCGGACAGGGGTACCTGCGAGCAGTACTTC.

This clonotype was picked up a small number of times. This rearrangement joins TRBV24-1 to TRBJ1-4, with unresolved D. V was trimmed by 4 bases and J by 7 bases, leaving 18 bases between them. Germline V gives CDR1 KGHDR, CDR2 SFDVKD. The CDR3 loop spans 16 amino acids. DNA of the CDR3: TGTGCCACCAGTGAGACCGGGAACCCGACGGGTGAAAAACTGTTTTTT. It is translated as CATSETGNPTGEKLFF.

As for this clonotype: A single base separates this from a much larger clone, so it may be a read error. The rearrangement joins TRBV6-4 to TRBJ2-1; 8 bases map to TRBD2. The J call may be faulty, since TRBJ2-7 better matches the DNA end. Germline loops: CDR1 MRHNA, CDR2 SNTAGT. The CDR3 runs to 15 residues. CDR3 bases: TGTGCCAGCAGTGACGGAGCGGGGGAGTACAATGAGCAGTACTTC. This sequence encodes CASSDGAGEYNEQYF.

In its sample, this clonotype was seen a few times. V and J are TRBV5-6 and TRBJ1-1; TRBD1 might be the D (5 bases). Germline CDR1 is SGHDT and CDR2 is YYEEEE. Trimming cost V 2 bases and J 3 bases, with 14 bases left between them. The length of the CDR3 is 15 residues. CDR3 nucleotide sequence: TGTGCCAGCAGCTTACTCAGCCTGGGGGACACTGAAGCTTTCTTT. It specifies CASSLLSLGDTEAFF.

The J gene is TRBJ2-3, the V gene TRBV3-1; tentatively, D is TRBD2 (7 bases). V was cut by 0 bases and J by 5 bases, with 15 bases left in between. The CDR3 has 16 residues. In germline, CDR1 is LGHDT, CDR2 YNNKEL (reference sequence). The CDR3 DNA reads TGTGCCAGCAGCCAAGATAACGGCGGGGGCGTAGATACGCAGTATTTT. This codes for CASSQDNGGGVDTQYF.

The chain combines TRBV7-6 with TRBJ2-7; TRBD1 is a possible D gene (5 bases). CDR1 is SGHVS and CDR2 is FNYEAQ in the germline V gene. The CDR3 loop spans 16 amino acids. Between the trimmed V and J ends, which lost 8 bases and 0 bases, there was a span of 20 bases. The CDR3 reads CASGILTEASSYEQYF. Written as DNA, the CDR3 is TGTGCCAGCGGCATTCTGACAGAAGCCTCCTCCTACGAGCAGTACTTC.

The sample holds many counts of this clonotype. The chain couples TRBV5-1 to TRBJ2-7; 8 nucleotides align to TRBD1. The ends lost 0 bases at V and 5 bases at J; junction bases unmatched: 4. Germline V gene data show CDR1 as SGHRS and CDR2 as YFSETQ. The length of the CDR3 is 14 residues. For the CDR3, the DNA is TGCGCCAGCAGCTTGGGACAGGGGAGAGACGAGCAGTACTTC. As protein: CASSLGQGRDEQYF.